The text below deals with one T cell receptor (beta chain). This sample is drawn from a study of blood T cell repertoires in COVID-19. Across the study: The study drew acute and convalescent COVID-19 samples from the United States, Italy and Spain.

The V gene end was trimmed by 8 bases and the J gene end by 5 bases; junction bases not matched to a gene: 12. The CDR3 spans 15 residues. Germline V CDR1 and CDR2: SNHLY, FYNNEI. Original methodology: Scientists estimated how many nucleated cells there were by amplifying reference gene primers. Assay used: immunoSEQ multiplex PCR; TCRdb lists only in-frame clones, some missing. D and trimming were read from the DNA, whereas the V and J calls and clone size are those reported in that table. The table has approximately 160,000 clones, around 81% seen once. In terms of age and location, participants ranged from roughly 18 to 90 years and lived in about 25 US areas. Recovered Cohort 3 donors showed two negative PCRs, clearance, or symptom resolution.

The receptor comes from a man in his forties or fifties who had recovered from COVID-19. The chain couples TRBV2 to TRBJ2-1, with 7 bases that match TRBD1. Sequencing was done on a sample of PBMCs or T cells enriched from blood (not recorded which). This CDR3 reads CASESPGTAHNEQFF. CDR3 coding DNA: TGTGCCAGCGAAAGCCCCGGGACAGCACACAATGAGCAGTTCTTC.